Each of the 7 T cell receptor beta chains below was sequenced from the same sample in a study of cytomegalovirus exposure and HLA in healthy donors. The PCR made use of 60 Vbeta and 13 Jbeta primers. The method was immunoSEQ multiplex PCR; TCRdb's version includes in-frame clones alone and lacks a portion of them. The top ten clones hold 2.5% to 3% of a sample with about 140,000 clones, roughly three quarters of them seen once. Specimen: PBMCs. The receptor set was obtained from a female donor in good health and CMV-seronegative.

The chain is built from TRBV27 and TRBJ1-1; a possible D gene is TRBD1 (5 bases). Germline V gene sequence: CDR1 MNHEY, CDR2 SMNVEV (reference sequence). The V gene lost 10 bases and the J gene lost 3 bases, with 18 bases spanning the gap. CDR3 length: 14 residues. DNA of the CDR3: TGTGCCACCTTTTCGACAGCCTCGGACACTGAAGCTTTCTTT. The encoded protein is CATFSTASDTEAFF.

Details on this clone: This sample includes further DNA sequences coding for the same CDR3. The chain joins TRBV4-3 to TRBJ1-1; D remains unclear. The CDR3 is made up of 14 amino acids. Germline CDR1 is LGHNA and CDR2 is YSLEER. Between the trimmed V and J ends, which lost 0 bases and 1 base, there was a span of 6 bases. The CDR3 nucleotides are TGCGCCAGCAGCCAAGATCGGGGGAACACTGAAGCTTTCTTT. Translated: CASSQDRGNTEAFF.

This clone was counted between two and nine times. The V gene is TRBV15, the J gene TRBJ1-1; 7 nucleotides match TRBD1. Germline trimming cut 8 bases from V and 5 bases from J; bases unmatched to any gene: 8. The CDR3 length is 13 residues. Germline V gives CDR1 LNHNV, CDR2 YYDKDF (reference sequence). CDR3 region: CATSGRGRTEAFF. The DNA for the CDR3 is TGTGCCACCTCTGGCAGGGGGAGGACTGAAGCTTTCTTT.

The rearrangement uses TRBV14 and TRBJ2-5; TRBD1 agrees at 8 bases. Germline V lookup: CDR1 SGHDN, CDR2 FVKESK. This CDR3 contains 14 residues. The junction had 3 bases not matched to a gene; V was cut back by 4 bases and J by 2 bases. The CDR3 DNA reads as TGTGCCAGCAGCCTCTGGGACAGGCAAGAGACCCAGTACTTC. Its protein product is CASSLWDRQETQYF.

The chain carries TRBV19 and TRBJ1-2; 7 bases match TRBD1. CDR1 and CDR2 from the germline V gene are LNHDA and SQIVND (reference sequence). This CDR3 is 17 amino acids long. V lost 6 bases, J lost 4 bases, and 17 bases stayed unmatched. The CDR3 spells CASSPNRGTVIGYGYTF. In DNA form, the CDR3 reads TGTGCCAGTAGCCCAAACAGGGGAACAGTCATTGGCTATGGCTACACCTTC.

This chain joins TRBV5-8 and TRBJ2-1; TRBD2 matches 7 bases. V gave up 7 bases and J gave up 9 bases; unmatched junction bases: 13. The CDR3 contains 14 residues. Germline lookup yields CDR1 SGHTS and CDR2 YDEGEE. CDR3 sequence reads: CASRVTGGVTEQFF. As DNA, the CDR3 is TGTGCCAGCCGGGTGACGGGAGGAGTCACTGAGCAGTTCTTC.

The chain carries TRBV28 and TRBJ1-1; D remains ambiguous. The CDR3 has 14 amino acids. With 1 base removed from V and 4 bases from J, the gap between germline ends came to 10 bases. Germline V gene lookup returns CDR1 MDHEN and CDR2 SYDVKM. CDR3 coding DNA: TGTGCCAGCAGTTTATCTAGTTGGAGCACTGAAGCTTTCTTT. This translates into CASSLSSWSTEAFF. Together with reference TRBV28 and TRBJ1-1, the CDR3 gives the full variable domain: DVKVTQSSRYLVKRTGEKVFLECVQDMDHENMFWYRQDPGLGLRLIYFSYDVKMKEKGDIPEGYSVSREKKERFSLILESASTNQTSMYLCASSLSSWSTEAFFGQGTRLTVV.